This T cell receptor beta chain was obtained from a study of PD-1 blockade in classical Hodgkin lymphoma. Documented time point: cycle 4 day 1 (C4D1), after 6 weeks of nivolumab. Brentuximab vedotin exposure varied, and every patient relapsed after autologous stem cell transplantation. Method: immunoSEQ multiplex PCR; TCRdb's copy keeps in-frame clones and lacks some. The profile covers about 93,000 clones, with around 80% appearing a single time and roughly 10% taken by the ten largest. Points from the study as a whole: CD8+ TCR diversity did not rise significantly by C4D1, unlike CD4+. At baseline, newly diagnosed patients reportedly showed less TCR diversity than healthy donors. Those achieving complete response showed baseline diversity like newly diagnosed patients. Whatever underlies the repertoire differences (possibly disease activity or prior therapy) remains undefined.

With regard to this clone: The target antigen is unknown.

The CDR3 extends over 13 amino acids. V was clipped by 2 bases and J by 7 bases, with 11 bases between them. Per germline, CDR1 MNHEY and CDR2 SVGAGI. The clonotype comes from a human donor with classical Hodgkin lymphoma. The material was peripheral blood mononuclear cells (PBMCs), obtained before the fourth cycle of nivolumab. The chain links TRBV6-5 to TRBJ1-2; D not resolved. The CDR3 reads CASSYGQVTGYTF. CDR3 nucleotide sequence: TGTGCCAGCAGTTACGGCCAGGTCACTGGCTACACCTTC.